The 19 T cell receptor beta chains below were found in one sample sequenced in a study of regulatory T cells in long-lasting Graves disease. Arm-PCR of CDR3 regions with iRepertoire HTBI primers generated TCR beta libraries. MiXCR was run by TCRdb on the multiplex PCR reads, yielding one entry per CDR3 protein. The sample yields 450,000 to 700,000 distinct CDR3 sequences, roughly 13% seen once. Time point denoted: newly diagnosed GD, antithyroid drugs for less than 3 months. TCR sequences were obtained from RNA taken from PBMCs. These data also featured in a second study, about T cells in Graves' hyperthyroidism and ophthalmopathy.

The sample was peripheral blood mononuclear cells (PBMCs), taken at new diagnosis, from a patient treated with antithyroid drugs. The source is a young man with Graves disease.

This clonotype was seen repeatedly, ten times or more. CDR3 residues: CASSFYTGDEQYF. CDR3 bases: TGTGCCAGCAGCTTTTATACCGGGGACGAGCAGTACTTC. The chain couples TRBV11-2 to TRBJ2-7, with a possible D match to TRBD2 (5 bases). The CDR3 spans 13 residues. The V and J ends lost 3 bases and 5 bases respectively, with 11 bases between them. Germline CDR1 reads SGHAT; CDR2 reads FQNNGV.

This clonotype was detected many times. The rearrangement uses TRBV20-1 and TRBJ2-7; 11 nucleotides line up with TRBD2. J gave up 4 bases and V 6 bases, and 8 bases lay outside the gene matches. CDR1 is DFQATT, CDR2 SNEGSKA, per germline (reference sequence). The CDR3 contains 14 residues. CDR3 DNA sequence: TGCAGTGCGCGAGGGGCTAGCGGGGGGTACGAGCAGTACTTC. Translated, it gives CSARGASGGYEQYF.

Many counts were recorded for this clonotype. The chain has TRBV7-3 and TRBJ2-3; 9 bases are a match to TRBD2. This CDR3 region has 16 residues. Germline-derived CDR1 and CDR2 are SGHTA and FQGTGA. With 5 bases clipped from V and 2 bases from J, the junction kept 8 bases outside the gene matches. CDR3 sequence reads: CASSAGAGGFTDTQYF. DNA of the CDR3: TGTGCCAGCAGCGCGGGGGCGGGAGGGTTCACAGATACGCAGTATTTT. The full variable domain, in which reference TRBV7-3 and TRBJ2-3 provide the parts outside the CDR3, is GAGVSQTPSNKVTEKGKYVELRCDPISGHTALYWYRQSLGQGPEFLIYFQGTGAADDSGLPNDRFFAVRPEGSVSTLKIQRTERGDSAVYLCASSAGAGGFTDTQYFGPGTRLTVL.

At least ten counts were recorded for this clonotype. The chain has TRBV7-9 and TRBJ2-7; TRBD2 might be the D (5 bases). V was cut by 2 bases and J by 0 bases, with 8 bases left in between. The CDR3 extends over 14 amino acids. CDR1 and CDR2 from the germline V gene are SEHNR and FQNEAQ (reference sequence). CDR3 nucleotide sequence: TGTGCCAGCAGCTTAAATAGCGACTCCTACGAGCAGTACTTC. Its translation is CASSLNSDSYEQYF.

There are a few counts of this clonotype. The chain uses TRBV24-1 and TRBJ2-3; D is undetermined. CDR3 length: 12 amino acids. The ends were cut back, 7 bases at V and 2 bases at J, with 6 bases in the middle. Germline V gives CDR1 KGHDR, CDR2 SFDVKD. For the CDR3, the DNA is TGTGCCACCAGCGCCCCCACAGATACGCAGTATTTT. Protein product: CATSAPTDTQYF.

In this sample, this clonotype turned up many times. The CDR3 region has the DNA TGCAGTGCTAGTCACCCAGAGACCCAGTACTTC. Translated: CSASHPETQYF. The chain recombines TRBV20-1 with TRBJ2-5, with unresolved D. The CDR3 consists of 11 residues. Germline lookup yields CDR1 DFQATT and CDR2 SNEGSKA (reference sequence). V lost 3 bases and J lost 4, with 6 bases in between.

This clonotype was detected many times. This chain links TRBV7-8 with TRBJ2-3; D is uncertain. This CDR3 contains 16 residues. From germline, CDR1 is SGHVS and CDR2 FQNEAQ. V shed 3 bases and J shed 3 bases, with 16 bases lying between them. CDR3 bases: TGTGCCAGCAGCTTTAACCCTCAGCATATTACAGATACGCAGTATTTT. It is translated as CASSFNPQHITDTQYF.

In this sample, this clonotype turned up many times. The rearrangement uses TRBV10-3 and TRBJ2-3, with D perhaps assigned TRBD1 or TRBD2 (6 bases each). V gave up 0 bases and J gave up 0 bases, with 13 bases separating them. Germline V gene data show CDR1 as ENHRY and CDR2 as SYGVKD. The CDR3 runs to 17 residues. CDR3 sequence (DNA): TGTGCCATCAGTGAGTCGGAGGGGGGTTTTAGCACAGATACGCAGTATTTT. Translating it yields CAISESEGGFSTDTQYF.

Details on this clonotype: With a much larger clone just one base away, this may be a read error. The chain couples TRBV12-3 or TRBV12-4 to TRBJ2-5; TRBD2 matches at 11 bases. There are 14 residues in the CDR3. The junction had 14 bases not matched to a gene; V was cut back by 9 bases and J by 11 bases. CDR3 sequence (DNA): TGTGCCAGTGCCGGGACTAGCGGCTACAATGAGCAGTACTTC. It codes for CASAGTSGYNEQYF.

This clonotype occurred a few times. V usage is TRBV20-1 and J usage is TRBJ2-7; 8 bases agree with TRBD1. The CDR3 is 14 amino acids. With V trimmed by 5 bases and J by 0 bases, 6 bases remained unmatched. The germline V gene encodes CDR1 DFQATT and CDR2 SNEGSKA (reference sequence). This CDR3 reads CSAAGTGPSYEQYF. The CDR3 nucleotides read TGCAGTGCTGCCGGGACAGGTCCCTCCTACGAGCAGTACTTC.

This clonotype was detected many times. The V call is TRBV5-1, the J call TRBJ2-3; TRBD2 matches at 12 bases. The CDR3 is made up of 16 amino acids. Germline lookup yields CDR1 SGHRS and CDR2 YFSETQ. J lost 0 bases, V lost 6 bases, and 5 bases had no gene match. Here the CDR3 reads CASNGLAGSSTDTQYF. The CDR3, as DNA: TGCGCCAGCAACGGACTAGCGGGATCTAGCACAGATACGCAGTATTTT.

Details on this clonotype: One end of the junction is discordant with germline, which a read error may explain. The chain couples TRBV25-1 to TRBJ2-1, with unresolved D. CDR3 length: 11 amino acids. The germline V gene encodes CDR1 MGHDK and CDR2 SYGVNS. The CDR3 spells CATKLRITSIF. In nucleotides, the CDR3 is TGTGCCACCAAGCTTCGGATCACTTCGATCTTC.

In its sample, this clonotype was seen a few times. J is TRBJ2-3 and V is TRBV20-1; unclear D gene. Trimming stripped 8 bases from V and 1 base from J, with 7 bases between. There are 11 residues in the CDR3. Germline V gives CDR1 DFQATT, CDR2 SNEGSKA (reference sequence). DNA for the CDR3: TGCAGTCAGGAGCGCACAGATACGCAGTATTTT. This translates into CSQERTDTQYF.

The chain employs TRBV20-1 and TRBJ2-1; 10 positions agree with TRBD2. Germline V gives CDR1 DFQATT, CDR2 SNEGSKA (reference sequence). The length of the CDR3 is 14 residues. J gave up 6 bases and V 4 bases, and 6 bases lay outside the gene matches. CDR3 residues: CSANSGRRGNEQFF. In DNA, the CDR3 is TGCAGTGCTAATAGCGGGAGGAGGGGCAATGAGCAGTTCTTC.

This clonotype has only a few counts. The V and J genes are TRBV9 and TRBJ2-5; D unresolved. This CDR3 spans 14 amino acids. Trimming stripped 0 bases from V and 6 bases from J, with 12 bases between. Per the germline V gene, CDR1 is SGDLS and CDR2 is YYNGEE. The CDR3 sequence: CASSVDQETKTQYF. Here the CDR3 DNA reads TGTGCCAGCAGCGTAGATCAGGAGACAAAGACCCAGTACTTC.

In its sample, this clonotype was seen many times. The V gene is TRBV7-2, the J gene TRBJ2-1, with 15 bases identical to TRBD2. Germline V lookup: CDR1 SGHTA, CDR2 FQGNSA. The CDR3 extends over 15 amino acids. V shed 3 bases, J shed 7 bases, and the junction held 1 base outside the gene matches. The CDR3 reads CASSFGTSGRNEQFF. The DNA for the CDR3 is TGTGCCAGCAGCTTTGGGACTAGCGGGAGGAATGAGCAGTTCTTC. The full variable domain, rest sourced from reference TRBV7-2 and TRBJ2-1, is GAGVSQSPSNKVTEKGKDVELRCDPISGHTALYWYRQSLGQGLEFLIYFQGNSAPDKSGLPSDRFSAERTGGSVSTLTIQRTQQEDSAVYLCASSFGTSGRNEQFFGPGTRLTVL.

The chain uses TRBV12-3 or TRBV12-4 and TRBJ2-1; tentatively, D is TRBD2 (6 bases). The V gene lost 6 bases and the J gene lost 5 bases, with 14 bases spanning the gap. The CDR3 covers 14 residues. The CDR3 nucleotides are TGTGCCAGCAGGCCCGGGGTAGCGGACAATGAGCAGTTCTTC. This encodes CASRPGVADNEQFF.

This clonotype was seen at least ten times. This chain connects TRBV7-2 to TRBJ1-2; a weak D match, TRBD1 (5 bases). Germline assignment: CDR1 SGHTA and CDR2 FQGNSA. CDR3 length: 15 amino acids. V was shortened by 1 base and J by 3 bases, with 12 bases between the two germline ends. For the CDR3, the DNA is TGTGCCAGCAGCTTAGGGGCAGGGTATTACTATGGCTACACCTTC. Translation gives CASSLGAGYYYGYTF. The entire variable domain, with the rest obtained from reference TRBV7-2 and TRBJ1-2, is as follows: GAGVSQSPSNKVTEKGKDVELRCDPISGHTALYWYRQSLGQGLEFLIYFQGNSAPDKSGLPSDRFSAERTGGSVSTLTIQRTQQEDSAVYLCASSLGAGYYYGYTFGSGTRLTVV.

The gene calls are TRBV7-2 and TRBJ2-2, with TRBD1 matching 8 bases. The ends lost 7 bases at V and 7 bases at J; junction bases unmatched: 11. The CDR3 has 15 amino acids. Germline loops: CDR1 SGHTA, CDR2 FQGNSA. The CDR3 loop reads CASNSRGRGRGELFF. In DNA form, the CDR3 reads TGTGCCAGCAACTCAAGGGGCAGGGGGCGCGGGGAGCTGTTTTTT.